Listed below are T cell receptor beta chains from one sample, sequenced in a study of blood T cell repertoires in COVID-19. Sequencing used immunoSEQ multiplex PCR; TCRdb keeps in-frame clones, though not all of them. The data contain about 200,000 clones, 80% to 90% of them singletons. Sequencing was performed on PBMCs or T cells enriched from blood (not recorded which). The receptors come from a woman in her 40s with acute COVID-19. The CDR3 runs from the conserved cysteine through the conserved F or W. Each record gives: clone size, D gene, J gene, V gene, CDR3 DNA, CDR3 protein. A D gene is named only where the DNA matches it firmly. Size values are once, few and many counts, or a class for expanded clones, and some rows have none.

abundance: NA
d_gene: NA
j_gene: TRBJ1-2
v_gene: TRBV28
CDR3nt: TGTGCCAGCAGTTCAGGAGGCCTCAACTATGGCTACACCTTC
CDR3aa: CASSSGGLNYGYTF

abundance: NA
d_gene: TRBD1
j_gene: TRBJ1-6
v_gene: TRBV11-2
CDR3nt: TGTGCCAGCAGCTTATACGGGGGACAGAGCTCCTATAATTCACCCCTCCACTTT
CDR3aa: CASSLYGGQSSYNSPLHF

abundance: NA
d_gene: NA
j_gene: TRBJ2-3
v_gene: TRBV7-8
CDR3nt: TGTGCCAGCAGCACCAGGGCGAGGTTGGCAGATACGCAGTATTTT
CDR3aa: CASSTRARLADTQYF

abundance: NA
d_gene: TRBD2
j_gene: TRBJ2-3
v_gene: TRBV7-7
CDR3nt: TGTGCCAGCAGCGCCGGGGGGATAGATACGCAGTATTTT
CDR3aa: CASSAGGIDTQYF

abundance: NA
d_gene: NA
j_gene: TRBJ1-3
v_gene: TRBV29-1
CDR3nt: TGCAGCGTTGGGCGGACAGAATTAAACACCATATATTTT
CDR3aa: CSVGRTELNTIYF

abundance: few
d_gene: NA
j_gene: TRBJ1-3
v_gene: TRBV9
CDR3nt: TGTGCCAGCAGCGCCGCCGGAGGCAGCTTTAGACCTTCCTCTGGAAACACCATATATTTT
CDR3aa: CASSAAGGSFRPSSGNTIYF

abundance: NA
d_gene: NA
j_gene: TRBJ1-2
v_gene: TRBV19
CDR3nt: TGTGCCAGTAGTCATACAGGGACCTATGGCTACACCTTC
CDR3aa: CASSHTGTYGYTF

abundance: NA
d_gene: NA
j_gene: TRBJ2-4
v_gene: TRBV11-1
CDR3nt: TGTGCCAGCAGCTTACCAGGGCAGCAGGCCAAAAACATTCAGTACTTC
CDR3aa: CASSLPGQQAKNIQYF

abundance: NA
d_gene: NA
j_gene: TRBJ2-2
v_gene: TRBV14
CDR3nt: TGTGCCAGCAGCCTTACAGGGTCCGGGGAGCTGTTTTTT
CDR3aa: CASSLTGSGELFF

abundance: NA
d_gene: NA
j_gene: TRBJ1-5
v_gene: TRBV2
CDR3nt: TGTGCCAGCAGTGGGGGGGGCAATCAGCCCCAGCATTTT
CDR3aa: CASSGGGNQPQHF

abundance: NA
d_gene: TRBD1
j_gene: TRBJ1-5
v_gene: TRBV27
CDR3nt: TGTGCCAGCAGTTTGGACAGGGGGCTAAATCAGCCCCAGCATTTT
CDR3aa: CASSLDRGLNQPQHF

abundance: NA
d_gene: NA
j_gene: TRBJ2-1
v_gene: TRBV27
CDR3nt: TGTGCCAGCACCCCCCAGGTGGGCTCCTACAATGAGCAGTTCTTC
CDR3aa: CASTPQVGSYNEQFF

abundance: NA
d_gene: TRBD2
j_gene: TRBJ2-3
v_gene: TRBV5-8
CDR3nt: TGTGCCAGCAGCTTGCCCGGACTAGCTGCCAGCACAGATACGCAGTATTTT
CDR3aa: CASSLPGLAASTDTQYF

abundance: few
d_gene: NA
j_gene: TRBJ1-2
v_gene: TRBV3-1/TRBV3-2
CDR3nt: TGTGCCAGCAGCCCAAGACGGGGTGACGGAAAGAATGGCTACACCTTC
CDR3aa: CASSPRRGDGKNGYTF

abundance: many
d_gene: NA
j_gene: TRBJ1-2
v_gene: TRBV4-1
CDR3nt: TGCGCCAGCAGCCCCCAGGGGAAGGGGTATGGCTACACCTTC
CDR3aa: CASSPQGKGYGYTF

abundance: NA
d_gene: NA
j_gene: TRBJ2-1
v_gene: TRBV5-1
CDR3nt: TGCGCCAGCAGCGAACAACAGGGAAATGAGCAGTTCTTC
CDR3aa: CASSEQQGNEQFF

abundance: NA
d_gene: NA
j_gene: TRBJ2-5
v_gene: TRBV7-8
CDR3nt: TGTGCCAGCAGCGGGAGCCAAGAGACCCAGTACTTC
CDR3aa: CASSGSQETQYF

abundance: NA
d_gene: TRBD2
j_gene: TRBJ2-5
v_gene: TRBV24-1
CDR3nt: TGTGCCACCAGTGACATTAAGTCTAGCGGGTGGGAGACCCAGTACTTC
CDR3aa: CATSDIKSSGWETQYF

abundance: NA
d_gene: NA
j_gene: TRBJ1-2
v_gene: TRBV28
CDR3nt: TGTGCCAGCAGCTTCACGGACAGAACAAACTATGGCTACACCTTC
CDR3aa: CASSFTDRTNYGYTF

abundance: NA
d_gene: NA
j_gene: TRBJ2-6
v_gene: TRBV10-3
CDR3nt: TGTGCCATCAGGGCTAGTCAGGGGGCCAACGTCCTGACTTTC
CDR3aa: CAIRASQGANVLTF

abundance: NA
d_gene: NA
j_gene: TRBJ1-4
v_gene: TRBV18
CDR3nt: TGTGCCAGCTCCCCTATACCAAGAGGACAGTCTAATGAAAAACTGTTTTTT
CDR3aa: CASSPIPRGQSNEKLFF

abundance: once
d_gene: NA
j_gene: TRBJ1-5
v_gene: TRBV28
CDR3nt: TGTGCCAGCAGTTACACAGGTTATAGCAATCAGCCCCAGCATTTT
CDR3aa: CASSYTGYSNQPQHF